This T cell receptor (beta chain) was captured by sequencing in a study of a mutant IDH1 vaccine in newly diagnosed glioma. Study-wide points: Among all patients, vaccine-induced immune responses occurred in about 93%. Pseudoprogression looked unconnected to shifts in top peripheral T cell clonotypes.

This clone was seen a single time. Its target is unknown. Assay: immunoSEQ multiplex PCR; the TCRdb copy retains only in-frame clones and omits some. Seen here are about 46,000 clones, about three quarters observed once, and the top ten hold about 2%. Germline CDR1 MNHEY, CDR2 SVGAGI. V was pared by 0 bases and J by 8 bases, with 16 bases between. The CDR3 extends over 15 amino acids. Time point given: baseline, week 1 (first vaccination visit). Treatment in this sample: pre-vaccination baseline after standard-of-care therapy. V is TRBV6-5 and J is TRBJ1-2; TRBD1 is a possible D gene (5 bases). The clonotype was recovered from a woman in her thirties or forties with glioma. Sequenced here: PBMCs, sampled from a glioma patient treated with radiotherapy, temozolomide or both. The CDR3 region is CASSYSFRDPRGYTF. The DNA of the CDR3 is TGTGCCAGCAGTTACTCTTTCCGGGACCCCCGGGGCTACACCTTC.